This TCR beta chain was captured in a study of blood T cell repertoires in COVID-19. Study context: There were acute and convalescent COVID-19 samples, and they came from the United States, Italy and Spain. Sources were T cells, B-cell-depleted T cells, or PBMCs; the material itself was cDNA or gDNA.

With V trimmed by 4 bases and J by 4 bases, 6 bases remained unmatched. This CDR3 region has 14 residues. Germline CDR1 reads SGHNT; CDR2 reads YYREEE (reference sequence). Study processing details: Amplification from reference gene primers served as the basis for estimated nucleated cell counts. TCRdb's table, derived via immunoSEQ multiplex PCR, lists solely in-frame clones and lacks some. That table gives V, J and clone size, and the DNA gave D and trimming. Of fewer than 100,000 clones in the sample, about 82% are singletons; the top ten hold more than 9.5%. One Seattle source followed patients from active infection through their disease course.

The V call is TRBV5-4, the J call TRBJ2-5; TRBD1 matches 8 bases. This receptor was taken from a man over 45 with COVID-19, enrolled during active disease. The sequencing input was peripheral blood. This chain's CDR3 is CASSPQGGRETQYF. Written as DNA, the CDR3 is TGTGCCAGCAGCCCACAGGGGGGTAGAGAGACCCAGTACTTC.